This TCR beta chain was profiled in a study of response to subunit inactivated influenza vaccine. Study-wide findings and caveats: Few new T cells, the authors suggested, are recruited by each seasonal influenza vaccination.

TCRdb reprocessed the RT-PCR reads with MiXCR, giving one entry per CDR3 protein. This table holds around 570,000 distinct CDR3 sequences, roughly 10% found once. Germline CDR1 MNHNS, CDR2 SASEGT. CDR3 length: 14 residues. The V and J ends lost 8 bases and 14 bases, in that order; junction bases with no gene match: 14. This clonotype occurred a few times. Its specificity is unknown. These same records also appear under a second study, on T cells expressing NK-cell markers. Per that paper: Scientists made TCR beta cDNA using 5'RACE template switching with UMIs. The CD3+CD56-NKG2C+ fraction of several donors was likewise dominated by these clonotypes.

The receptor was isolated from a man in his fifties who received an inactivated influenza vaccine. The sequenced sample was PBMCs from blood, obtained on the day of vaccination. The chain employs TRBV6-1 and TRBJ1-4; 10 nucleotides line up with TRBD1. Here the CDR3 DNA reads TGTGCCAGCCAGGGGTCGGGACAGGGGAGAGGGCTGTTTTTT. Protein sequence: CASQGSGQGRGLFF.